There are a few counts of the clone carrying this T cell receptor (beta chain). Antigen unknown. The source of the sample is a study of T cell repertoires in cytomegalovirus infection. Study context: CMV infection plus the matching HLA type was flagged by public TCR beta signatures. Study outcomes and limitations: Within the response measured ex vivo, HLA-C-restricted CMV-specific TCR beta clonotypes were dominant. Using cumulative public TCR beta family frequency, the authors identified those who carried CMV together with the relevant HLA.

Via MiXCR, TCRdb re-called the reads, giving one row per CDR3 protein. Counted here are over 45,000 distinct CDR3 sequences, roughly a fifth occurring once; the ten biggest clones make up more than 25%. Trimming removed 1 base at V and 0 bases at J, with 0 bases between. Germline-derived CDR1 and CDR2 are SGHTA and FQGNSA. This CDR3 region has 12 residues. This chain links TRBV7-2 with TRBJ1-1, with no clear D. The TCR sequence derives from a human donor in good health (CMV status not recorded). Some clones in this sample may be carry-over from other donors' samples. This specimen consisted of CD8+ T cells from cultured PBMCs, obtained from culture after CMV antigen stimulation. Here the CDR3 reads CASSLVNTEAFF. As DNA, the CDR3 is TGTGCCAGCAGCTTAGTGAACACTGAAGCTTTCTTT.